These 2 T cell receptor beta chains came from one sample sequenced in a study of T cells after yellow fever vaccination. One entry per CDR3 protein results from TCRdb running MiXCR on the 5' RACE reads. The sample holds a few hundred thousand distinct CDR3 sequences, 15% to 20% seen once. This specimen was PBMCs, taken before the yellow fever booster vaccination. Receptors were obtained from a man younger than 35 who received the YFV17D yellow fever vaccine.

This chain joins TRBV5-1 and TRBJ1-1; tentatively, D is TRBD1 (5 bases). Deletions cut 0 bases from V and 1 base from J, with 10 bases between. CDR1 and CDR2 (germline): SGHRS, YFSETQ. The CDR3 runs to 15 residues. The CDR3: CASSLGFGGNTEAFF. DNA of the CDR3: TGCGCCAGCAGCTTGGGATTTGGGGGGAACACTGAAGCTTTCTTT.

The chain recombines TRBV12-3 or TRBV12-4 with TRBJ1-2; no firm D call. The CDR3 contains 15 residues. Trimming took 8 bases from V and 4 from J, leaving 20 bases between them. The CDR3 DNA sequence: TGTGCCAGCTCCCCGGGGTTTCTAAATGGCTATGGCTACACCTTC. The encoded protein is CASSPGFLNGYGYTF.